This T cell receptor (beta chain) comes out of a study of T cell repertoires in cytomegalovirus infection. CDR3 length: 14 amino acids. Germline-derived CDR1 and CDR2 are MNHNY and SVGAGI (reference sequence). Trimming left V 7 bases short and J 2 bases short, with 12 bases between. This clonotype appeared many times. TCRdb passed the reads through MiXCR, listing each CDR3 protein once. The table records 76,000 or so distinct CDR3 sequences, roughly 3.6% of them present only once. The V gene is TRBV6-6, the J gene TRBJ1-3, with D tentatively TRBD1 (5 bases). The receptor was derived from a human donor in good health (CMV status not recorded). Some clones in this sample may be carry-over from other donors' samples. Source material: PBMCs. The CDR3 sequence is CASKFGRAGNTIYF. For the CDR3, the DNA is TGTGCCAGCAAGTTCGGCAGGGCTGGAAACACCATATATTTT.